Listed below are T cell receptor beta chains from one sample, sequenced in a study of cytomegalovirus exposure and HLA in healthy donors. Generated by immunoSEQ multiplex PCR, the TCRdb table keeps only in-frame clones and is missing some. The sample lists more than 100,000 clones; around nine tenths were seen once. Sequenced: PBMCs. These receptors all stem from a woman between 25 and 40 years old in good health and CMV-seronegative. Both conserved end residues are part of each CDR3. The D gene is left open where the match is weak. Size values are once, few and many counts, or a class for expanded clones, and some rows have none.

v_call,clone_size,d_call,j_call,cdr3_nt,cdr3_aa
TRBV27,once,TRBD1,TRBJ2-1,TGTGCCAGCTTGGGACAGGGGCTCTACAATGAGCAGTTCTTC,CASLGQGLYNEQFF
TRBV7-8,-,-,TRBJ1-1,TGTGCCAGCAGCTTCCGTGTTGGAGGGCTCGGCGCTTTCTTT,CASSFRVGGLGAFF
TRBV4-3,-,TRBD2,TRBJ2-1,TGCGCCAGCAGCCAAGATTCCAGGGGCGGGGGGAATGAGCAGTTCTTC,CASSQDSRGGGNEQFF
TRBV28,-,TRBD1,TRBJ1-5,TGTGCCAGCATTTCACAGGGGAATTCGGCACAGCCCCAGCATTTT,CASISQGNSAQPQHF
TRBV7-2,-,-,TRBJ2-7,TGTGCCAGCAGCTATGGACACCTCGAGCAGTACTTC,CASSYGHLEQYF
TRBV27,-,-,TRBJ1-2,TGTGCCAGCAGTTTATCGTCAGGGGATAGGAGCTACACCTTC,CASSLSSGDRSYTF
TRBV4-1,-,-,TRBJ1-3,TGCGCCAGCAGCCAAGCAGGGGCGCGAGGAAACACCATATATTTT,CASSQAGARGNTIYF
TRBV19,-,-,TRBJ2-5,TGTGCCAGTAGTATTCAGGGGTTGAAAGGGACCCAGTACTTC,CASSIQGLKGTQYF
TRBV19,-,TRBD1,TRBJ2-7,TGTGCCAGTAGTCCCTACCGACAGGGACAGGGCTACGAGCAGTACTTC,CASSPYRQGQGYEQYF
TRBV4-2,-,-,TRBJ1-2,TGTGCCAGCAGCCAAGATGACAATTCTAACTATGGCTACACCTTC,CASSQDDNSNYGYTF
TRBV10-3,-,TRBD1,TRBJ1-5,TGTGCCATCAGTGGCGAACCAGGGGGAGGTCAGCCCCAGCATTTT,CAISGEPGGGQPQHF
TRBV4-2,-,-,TRBJ1-3,TGTGCCAGCAGCGACACAGGGCTCTCTGGAAACACCATATATTTT,CASSDTGLSGNTIYF
TRBV7-6,-,-,TRBJ1-1,TGTGCCAGCAGCTTAGCGGCGAACACTGAAGCTTTCTTT,CASSLAANTEAFF